The 8 T cell receptor beta chains given below trace back to one sample, sequenced in a study of T cell repertoires in ileal Crohn's disease. TCRdb's copy holds only in-frame clones and misses some; the assay was immunoSEQ multiplex PCR. The sample includes about 4,000 clones, more than 75% of them seen just once. Material: ileal tissue. All receptors derive from an adult with Crohn's disease.

The chain recombines TRBV28 with TRBJ2-2, with TRBD2 matching 7 bases. The CDR3 consists of 16 residues. Germline assignment: CDR1 MDHEN and CDR2 SYDVKM. V was pared by 5 bases and J by 0 bases, with 6 bases of the junction left unmatched. The CDR3 coding sequence is TGTGCCAGCAGTCATAGCGGGTCCGCGAACACCGGGGAGCTGTTTTTT. Its translation is CASSHSGSANTGELFF.

This sequence joins TRBV5-3 and TRBJ2-5, with TRBD2 matching 9 bases. TRBV5-3 qualifies as an ORF whose function is uncertain. J was trimmed by 0 bases and V by 0 bases; bases with no gene match: 3. The CDR3 extends over 16 amino acids. The CDR3 protein is CARSLVQREDQETQYF. In nucleotides, the CDR3 is TGTGCCAGAAGCTTGGTCCAGCGGGAGGACCAAGAGACCCAGTACTTC.

The chain employs TRBV7-2 and TRBJ1-2; D is perhaps TRBD1 (5 bases). V lost 0 bases and J 3 bases, leaving 8 bases between the germline ends. Germline CDR1 SGHTA, CDR2 FQGNSA. The CDR3 runs 14 residues. As DNA, the CDR3 is TGTGCCAGCAGCTTAGCGGGGGGAGACTATGGCTACACCTTC. Its translation: CASSLAGGDYGYTF.

This chain uses TRBV2 with TRBJ2-4; 7 bases map to TRBD2. The CDR3 is made up of 13 amino acids. CDR1 is SNHLY, CDR2 FYNNEI, per germline. The V segment lost 6 bases and the J segment 9 bases; nucleotides outside the gene matches: 8. This CDR3 reads CASRGGIGGIQYF. In nucleotides, the CDR3 is TGTGCCAGCAGGGGAGGGATTGGGGGCATTCAGTACTTC.

This chain connects TRBV6-1 to TRBJ1-5; tentatively, D is TRBD1 (6 bases). V was clipped by 8 bases and J by 2 bases, with 16 bases between them. The length of the CDR3 is 15 residues. Germline-derived CDR1 and CDR2 are MNHNS and SASEGT. Here the CDR3 reads CASEVRGGGNQPQHF. CDR3 nucleotide sequence: TGTGCCAGCGAGGTGCGGGGGGGCGGCAATCAGCCCCAGCATTTT.

This clone was seen only a few times. The V and J genes are TRBV19 and TRBJ1-2; perhaps TRBD1 as D (6 bases). V gave up 6 bases and J gave up 5 bases, with 19 bases separating them. The length of the CDR3 is 15 residues. The germline gives CDR1 LNHDA, CDR2 SQIVND (reference sequence). CDR3 protein: CASRSLDSVTYGYTF. In DNA, the CDR3 is TGTGCCAGTAGGAGCTTGGACAGCGTGACTTATGGCTACACCTTC. The variable domain in full, with the rest retrieved from reference TRBV19 and TRBJ1-2, is DGGITQSPKYLFRKEGQNVTLSCEQNLNHDAMYWYRQDPGQGLRLIYYSQIVNDFQKGDIAEGYSVSREKKESFPLTVTSAQKNPTAFYLCASRSLDSVTYGYTFGSGTRLTVV.

This clone has just one count. V is TRBV7-9 and J is TRBJ2-5, with D possibly matching TRBD1 (6 bases). The J call is in doubt because the DNA end fits TRBJ2-7 better. The germline V gene has CDR1 SEHNR and CDR2 FQNEAQ (reference sequence). CDR3 length: 15 residues. CDR3 in DNA: TGTGCCAGCAGCTTACCCCAGGGGCATATCTACGAGCAGTACTTC. It yields the protein CASSLPQGHIYEQYF.

V and J are TRBV7-8 and TRBJ2-3, with D hard to call. Germline V gives CDR1 SGHVS, CDR2 FQNEAQ. The CDR3 extends over 15 amino acids. Trimming stripped 1 base from V and 2 bases from J, with 10 bases between. The CDR3 loop reads CASSLDYLNTDTQYF. CDR3 DNA sequence: TGTGCCAGCAGCTTAGACTACCTAAACACAGATACGCAGTATTTT.